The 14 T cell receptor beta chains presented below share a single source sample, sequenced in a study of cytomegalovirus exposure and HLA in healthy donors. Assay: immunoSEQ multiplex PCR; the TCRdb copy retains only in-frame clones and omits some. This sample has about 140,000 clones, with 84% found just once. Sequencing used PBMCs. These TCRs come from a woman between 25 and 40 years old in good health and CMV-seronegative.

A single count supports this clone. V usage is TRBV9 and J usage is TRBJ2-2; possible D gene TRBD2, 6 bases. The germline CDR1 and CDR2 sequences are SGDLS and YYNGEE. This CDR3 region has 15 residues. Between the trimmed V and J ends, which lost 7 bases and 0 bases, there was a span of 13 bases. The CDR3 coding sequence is TGTGCCAGCGGACACGGGGGAGCGAACACCGGGGAGCTGTTTTTT. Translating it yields CASGHGGANTGELFF.

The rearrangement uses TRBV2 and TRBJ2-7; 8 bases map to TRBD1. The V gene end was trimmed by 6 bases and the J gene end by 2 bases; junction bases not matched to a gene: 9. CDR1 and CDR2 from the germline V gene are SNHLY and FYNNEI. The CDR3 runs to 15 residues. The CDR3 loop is CASRPPGQVAYEQYF. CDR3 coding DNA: TGTGCCAGCAGACCTCCGGGACAGGTCGCCTACGAGCAGTACTTC.

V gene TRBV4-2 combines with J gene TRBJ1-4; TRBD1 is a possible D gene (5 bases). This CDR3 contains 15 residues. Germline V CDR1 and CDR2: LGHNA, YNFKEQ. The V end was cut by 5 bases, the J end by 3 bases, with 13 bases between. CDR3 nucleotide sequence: TGTGCCAGCAGCGACCAGCGGGGGGCTAATGAAAAACTGTTTTTT. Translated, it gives CASSDQRGANEKLFF.

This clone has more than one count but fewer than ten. DNA for the CDR3: TGCGCCAGCAGCCCCCGGACTGGTAATTCACCCCTCCACTTT. As protein: CASSPRTGNSPLHF. This chain connects TRBV5-1 to TRBJ1-6; the D is unclear. Trimming pared 4 bases from V and 6 bases from J, leaving 11 bases between. Looked up from germline, CDR1 is SGHRS and CDR2 is YFSETQ. The CDR3 length is 14 residues.

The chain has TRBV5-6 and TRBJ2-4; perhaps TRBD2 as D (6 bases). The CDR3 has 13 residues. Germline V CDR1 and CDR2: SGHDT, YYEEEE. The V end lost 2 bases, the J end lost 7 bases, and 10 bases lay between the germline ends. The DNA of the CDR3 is TGTGCCAGCAGCTTCTGGGACTCGAACATTCAGTACTTC. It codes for CASSFWDSNIQYF.

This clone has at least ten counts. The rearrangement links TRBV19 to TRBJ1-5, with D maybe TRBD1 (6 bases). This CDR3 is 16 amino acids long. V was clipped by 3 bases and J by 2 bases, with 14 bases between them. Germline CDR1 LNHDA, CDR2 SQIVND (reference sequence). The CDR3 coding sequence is TGTGCCAGTAGTATCCTCAGGGGTCCGCGCAATCAGCCCCAGCATTTT. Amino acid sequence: CASSILRGPRNQPQHF. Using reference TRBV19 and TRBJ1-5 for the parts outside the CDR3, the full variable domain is DGGITQSPKYLFRKEGQNVTLSCEQNLNHDAMYWYRQDPGQGLRLIYYSQIVNDFQKGDIAEGYSVSREKKESFPLTVTSAQKNPTAFYLCASSILRGPRNQPQHFGDGTRLSIL.

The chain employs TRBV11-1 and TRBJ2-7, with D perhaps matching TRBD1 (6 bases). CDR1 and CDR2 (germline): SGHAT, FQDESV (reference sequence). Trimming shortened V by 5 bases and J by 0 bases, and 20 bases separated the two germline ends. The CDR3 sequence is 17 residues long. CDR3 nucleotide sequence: TGTGCCAGCAGCCCCTTGGGGGCAGGGGAAAGCTCCTACGAGCAGTACTTC. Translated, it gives CASSPLGAGESSYEQYF.

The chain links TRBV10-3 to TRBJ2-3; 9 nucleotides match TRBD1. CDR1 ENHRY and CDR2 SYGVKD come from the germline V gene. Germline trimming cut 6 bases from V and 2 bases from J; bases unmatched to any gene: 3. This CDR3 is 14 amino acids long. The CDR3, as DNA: TGTGCCATCAGGGACAGGGGAGACACAGATACGCAGTATTTT. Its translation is CAIRDRGDTDTQYF.

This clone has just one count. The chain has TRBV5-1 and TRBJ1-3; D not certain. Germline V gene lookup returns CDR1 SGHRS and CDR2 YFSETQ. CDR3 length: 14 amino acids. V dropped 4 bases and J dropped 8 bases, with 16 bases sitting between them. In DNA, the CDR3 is TGCGCCAGCAGCCCCGGACGGGAGGTGGACACCATATATTTT. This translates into CASSPGREVDTIYF.

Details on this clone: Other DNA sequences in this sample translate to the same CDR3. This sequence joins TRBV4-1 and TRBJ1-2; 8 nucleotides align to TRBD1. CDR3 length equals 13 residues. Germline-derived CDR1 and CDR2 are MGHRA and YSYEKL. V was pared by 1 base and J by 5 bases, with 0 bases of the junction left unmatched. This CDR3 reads CASSQGTGYGYTF. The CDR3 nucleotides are TGCGCCAGCAGCCAAGGGACAGGGTATGGCTACACCTTC.

The CDR3 here is CSPRTPAGQFF. The DNA of the CDR3 is TGCAGCCCTAGAACCCCGGCGGGGCAGTTCTTC. The chain employs TRBV29-1 and TRBJ2-1; D perhaps matches TRBD2 (5 bases). The CDR3 has 11 amino acids. V was clipped by 8 bases and J by 12 bases, with 17 bases between them. Germline lookup yields CDR1 SQVTM and CDR2 ANQGSEA.

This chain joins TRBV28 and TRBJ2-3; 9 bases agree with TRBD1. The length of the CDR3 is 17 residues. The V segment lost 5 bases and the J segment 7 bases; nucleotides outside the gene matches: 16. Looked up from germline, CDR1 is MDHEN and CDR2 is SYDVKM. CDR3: CASSPYRQGGDVNTQYF. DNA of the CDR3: TGTGCCAGCAGTCCCTACAGACAGGGGGGGGATGTGAATACGCAGTATTTT. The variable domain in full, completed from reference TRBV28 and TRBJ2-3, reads DVKVTQSSRYLVKRTGEKVFLECVQDMDHENMFWYRQDPGLGLRLIYFSYDVKMKEKGDIPEGYSVSREKKERFSLILESASTNQTSMYLCASSPYRQGGDVNTQYFGPGTRLTVL.

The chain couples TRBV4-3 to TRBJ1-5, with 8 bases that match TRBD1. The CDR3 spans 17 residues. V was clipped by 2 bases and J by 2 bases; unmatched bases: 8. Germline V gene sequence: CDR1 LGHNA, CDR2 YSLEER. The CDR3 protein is CASSQKTGADGNQPQHF. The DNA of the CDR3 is TGCGCCAGCAGCCAAAAGACAGGGGCCGACGGCAATCAGCCCCAGCATTTT.

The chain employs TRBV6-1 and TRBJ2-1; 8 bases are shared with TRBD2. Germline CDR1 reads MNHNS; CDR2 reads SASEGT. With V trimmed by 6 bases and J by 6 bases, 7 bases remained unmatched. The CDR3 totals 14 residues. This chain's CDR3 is CASSLTSGLNEQFF. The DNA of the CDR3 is TGTGCCAGCAGCTTAACTAGCGGACTCAATGAGCAGTTCTTC.